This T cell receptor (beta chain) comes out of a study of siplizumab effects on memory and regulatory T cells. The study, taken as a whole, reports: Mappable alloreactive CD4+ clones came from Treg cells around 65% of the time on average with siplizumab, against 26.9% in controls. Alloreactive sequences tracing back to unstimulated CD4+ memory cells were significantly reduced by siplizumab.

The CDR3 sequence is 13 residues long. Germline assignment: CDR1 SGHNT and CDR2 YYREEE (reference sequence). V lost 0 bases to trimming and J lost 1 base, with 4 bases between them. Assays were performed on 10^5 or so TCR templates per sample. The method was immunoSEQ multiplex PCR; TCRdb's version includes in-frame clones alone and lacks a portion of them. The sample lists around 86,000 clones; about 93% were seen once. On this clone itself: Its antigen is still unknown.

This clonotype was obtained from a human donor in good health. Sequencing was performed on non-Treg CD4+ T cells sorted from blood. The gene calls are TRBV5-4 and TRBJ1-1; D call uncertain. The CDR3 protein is CASSLEQNTEAFF. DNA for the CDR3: TGTGCCAGCAGCTTGGAGCAGAACACTGAAGCTTTCTTT.